This section outlines one T cell receptor (beta chain) sequence together with its context. Its target antigen remains unknown. No quality values exist for individual bases; no much larger clone is one base distant. Libraries came from the immunoSEQ multiplex PCR assay. Imported from immuneACCESS, the table was reduced by TCRdb to in-frame sequences with V and J called. These copies leave out some clones; in studies compared against another copy, an unresolved V gene accounts for under half, and the cause of the remainder is not known. The sample table lists around 50,000 clones, more than 85% of them with a count of one. 5.9% of the sample goes to the ten largest clones. This sample was taken from a study of T cell changes during pregnancy in multiple sclerosis (dated by TCRdb to about 2019). Notes on the research overall: The study examined how the T cell repertoire changed over the course of pregnancy in women with multiple sclerosis.

CDR1 MNHEY and CDR2 SMNVEV are derived from the germline V gene (reference sequence). Its CDR3 holds 13 amino acids, cysteine through phenylalanine. Of the read, only the CDR3 DNA is kept; its 39 bases are in frame from base 1. Cut back by 7 bases and 6 bases, the V and J ends lie 15 bases apart. The sample consisted of CD8+ T cells from peripheral blood mononuclear cells, taken in the first trimester of pregnancy. The clonotype originates from a female donor with multiple sclerosis, enrolled in a pregnancy study. Recombination connected TRBV27 to TRBJ1-1; the D gene cannot be named for sure. The CDR3 region: CASTQSPGAEAFF. The bases read TGTGCCAGCACCCAAAGCCCCGGGGCTGAAGCTTTCTTT.